What follows are 10 T cell receptor beta chains derived from one specimen sequenced in a study of T-cell memory formation after mild COVID-19. TCRdb independently ran MiXCR on the 5' RACE reads; one entry per CDR3 protein. The repertoire holds 210,000 or so distinct CDR3 sequences, with 15% to 20% as singletons. Sequenced: PBMCs or a T cell subset sorted from them (not recorded which). These receptors came from an adult woman who had mild COVID-19 (a few samples of this study predate the infection). Cell type and time point are not known.

This chain links TRBV6-1 with TRBJ2-6, with 11 nucleotides matching TRBD2. The junction had 7 bases not matched to a gene; V was cut back by 6 bases and J by 9 bases. Germline lookup yields CDR1 MNHNS and CDR2 SASEGT. The CDR3 consists of 15 residues. The CDR3 sequence: CASRTSGALGNVLTF. The CDR3 DNA reads as TGTGCCAGCAGGACTAGCGGGGCGTTGGGCAACGTCCTGACTTTC.

This clonotype has just one count. This chain connects TRBV19 to TRBJ1-1, with D perhaps matching TRBD1 (6 bases). Germline V gene lookup returns CDR1 LNHDA and CDR2 SQIVND (reference sequence). Trimming stripped 9 bases from V and 3 bases from J, with 20 bases between. The length of the CDR3 is 15 residues. CDR3 sequence: CASVKTGAGYTEAFF. In nucleotides, the CDR3 is TGTGCCAGCGTTAAGACAGGCGCTGGGTACACTGAAGCTTTCTTT.

This clonotype appeared once. V usage is TRBV7-9 and J usage is TRBJ1-1; D unclear. V was trimmed by 2 bases and J by 1 base, leaving 11 bases between them. Looked up from germline, CDR1 is SEHNR and CDR2 is FQNEAQ (reference sequence). This CDR3 is built from 15 residues. In DNA form, the CDR3 reads TGTGCCAGCAGCTTAAATGCAGGCAAGAACACTGAAGCTTTCTTT. Protein: CASSLNAGKNTEAFF. Using reference TRBV7-9 and TRBJ1-1 for the parts outside the CDR3, the full variable domain is DTGVSQNPRHKITKRGQNVTFRCDPISEHNRLYWYRQTLGQGPEFLTYFQNEAQLEKSRLLSDRFSAERPKGSFSTLEIQRTEQGDSAMYLCASSLNAGKNTEAFFGQGTRLTVV.

This clonotype was counted many times. The chain couples TRBV24-1 to TRBJ2-3; no clear D. Trimming took 6 bases from V and 6 from J, leaving 9 bases between them. This CDR3 spans 12 amino acids. CDR1 and CDR2 from the germline V gene are KGHDR and SFDVKD. The CDR3 loop reads CATSSWRDTQYF. DNA of the CDR3: TGTGCCACCAGTAGCTGGCGTGATACGCAGTATTTT.

The table lists this clonotype with a few counts. DNA of the CDR3: TGTGCCAGCAGCTCACGGGACGGACCTCTAGCTGGGGCCAACGTCCTGACTTTC. The encoded protein is CASSSRDGPLAGANVLTF. V and J are TRBV7-2 and TRBJ2-6, with D perhaps assigned TRBD1 or TRBD2 (5 bases each). CDR1 and CDR2 from the germline V gene are SGHTA and FQGNSA. V lost 4 bases to trimming and J lost 2 bases, with 18 bases between them. This CDR3 region has 18 residues.

This clonotype was seen repeatedly, ten times or more. This chain joins TRBV3-1 and TRBJ2-5; 8 bases agree with TRBD2. The junction had 8 bases not matched to a gene; V was cut back by 1 base and J by 4 bases. Germline V lookup: CDR1 LGHDT, CDR2 YNNKEL (reference sequence). The CDR3 runs to 16 residues. Here the CDR3 reads CASSQGTSGRLETQYF. CDR3 nucleotides: TGTGCCAGCAGCCAAGGCACTAGCGGAAGGTTAGAGACCCAGTACTTC.

The sample holds many counts of this clonotype. CDR3 in amino acids: CATSDSSTTHNEQFF. CDR3 in DNA: TGTGCCACCAGTGATTCCTCCACTACTCACAATGAGCAGTTCTTC. V is TRBV24-1 and J is TRBJ2-1; D call uncertain. Germline values: CDR1 KGHDR, CDR2 SFDVKD. CDR3 length: 15 residues. Between the trimmed V and J ends, which lost 2 bases and 5 bases, there was a span of 12 bases.

This clonotype was counted a few times. The chain links TRBV30 to TRBJ2-7; D might be TRBD1 (6 bases). Trimming pared 5 bases from V and 4 bases from J, leaving 15 bases between. The CDR3 is 13 amino acids. The germline CDR1 and CDR2 sequences are GTSNPN and SVGIG (reference sequence). For the CDR3, the DNA is TGTGCCTGGGGCAGGGGCATTGAATACGAGCAGTACTTC. Its protein is CAWGRGIEYEQYF.

This clonotype was counted a few times. The rearrangement joins TRBV12-3 or TRBV12-4 to TRBJ2-7; TRBD1 matches at 9 bases. The trim removed 4 bases at V and 5 bases at J, leaving 3 bases unmatched. This CDR3 has 13 amino acids. The CDR3 reads CASSSGTGHEQYF. CDR3 nucleotides: TGTGCCAGCAGTTCAGGGACAGGGCACGAGCAGTACTTC.

In DNA, the CDR3 is TGTGCCAGCAGCTTAGAGGACAGGGGTAATGGCTACACCTTC. The encoded protein is CASSLEDRGNGYTF. The chain has TRBV7-9 and TRBJ1-2; 9 bases are a match to TRBD1. V lost 1 base to trimming and J lost 6 bases; unmatched junction nucleotides: 3. The germline V gene encodes CDR1 SEHNR and CDR2 FQNEAQ (reference sequence). The CDR3 runs to 14 residues.